The present T cell receptor beta chain was sequenced within a study of cytomegalovirus exposure and HLA in healthy donors. Study results and limitations: Under in vitro conditions, a few CMV-associated chains were confirmed as specific for CMV antigens.

Germline V gene data show CDR1 as SEHNR and CDR2 as FQNEAQ (reference sequence). V gave up 4 bases and J gave up 5 bases; unmatched junction bases: 7. CDR3 size: 15 residues. Note on this clone: The antigen remains undetermined.

This PCR relied on a set of 60 Vbeta primers and 13 Jbeta primers. The method was immunoSEQ multiplex PCR; TCRdb's version includes in-frame clones alone and lacks a portion of them. The sample has 150,000 to 200,000 clones; around 75% are singletons. The TCR sequence derives from a female donor in good health and CMV-seronegative. This sequence joins TRBV7-9 and TRBJ2-5; 10 bases agree with TRBD2. What was sequenced was PBMCs. The CDR3, as DNA: TGTGCCAGCAGCTCGGAGCGGGAGGGACGGGAGACCCAGTACTTC. It yields the protein CASSSEREGRETQYF.